These T cell receptor beta chains were read from a single sample in a study of CD8 T cells in Susac syndrome. Each CDR3 protein gets one entry after TCRdb re-called the immunoSEQ multiplex PCR reads with MiXCR. There are 250,000 to 300,000 distinct CDR3 sequences in the sample; 70% to 90% occur only once, and under 0.2% lies in the top ten. The sample comprised CD8+ T cells from PBMCs. The receptors were sampled from a human donor with multiple sclerosis. CDR3s include the opening cysteine and the closing phenylalanine or tryptophan. D genes are given only for firm matches. For some rows the clone size is stated as once, few or many, or as a class when expanded; others skip it.

abundance,v_gene,j_gene,len,d_gene,CDR3aa,CDR3nt
-,TRBV27,TRBJ2-7,11,-,CASSFGNEQYF,TGTGCCAGCAGTTTTGGCAACGAGCAGTACTTC
-,TRBV27,TRBJ1-5,14,-,CASSDGSTHQPQHF,TGTGCCAGCAGTGATGGCAGCACACATCAGCCCCAGCATTTT
-,TRBV7-9,TRBJ2-3,13,-,CASSPQAADTQYF,TGTGCCAGCAGCCCACAGGCGGCGGATACGCAGTATTTT
-,TRBV3-1,TRBJ2-7,17,TRBD2,CASSEMAGGRGGYEQYF,TGTGCCAGCAGCGAAATGGCCGGCGGGAGAGGTGGCTACGAGCAGTACTTC
-,TRBV3-1,TRBJ2-2,15,-,CASTVGLALTGELFF,TGTGCCAGCACCGTAGGCCTAGCGCTCACCGGGGAGCTGTTTTTT
-,TRBV28,TRBJ2-1,15,TRBD2,CASRDSGRDPGEQFF,TGTGCCAGCAGGGATAGCGGGAGGGACCCGGGTGAGCAGTTCTTC
few,TRBV30,TRBJ1-1,13,-,CASRPGLNTEAFF,TGTGCCTCCAGGCCGGGATTGAACACTGAAGCTTTCTTT
-,TRBV7-4,TRBJ1-1,15,TRBD1,CASSSSRDRRVEAFF,TGTGCCAGCAGCTCTTCCCGGGACAGGCGGGTTGAAGCTTTCTTT
-,TRBV27,TRBJ2-1,15,TRBD2,CASSFRAGVYNEQFF,TGTGCCAGCAGTTTCCGAGCGGGAGTTTACAATGAGCAGTTCTTC
-,TRBV24-1,TRBJ2-2,12,-,CATEGGTGELFF,TGTGCCACCGAGGGAGGCACCGGGGAGCTGTTTTTT
-,TRBV18,TRBJ2-5,16,-,CASSPSVTENQETQYF,TGTGCCAGCTCACCAAGTGTGACAGAGAACCAAGAGACCCAGTACTTC
once,TRBV4-1,TRBJ1-2,15,-,CASSQVYRADYGYTF,TGCGCCAGCAGCCAAGTGTACAGGGCCGACTATGGCTACACCTTC
few,TRBV7-3,TRBJ2-1,15,-,CASSSSGTSYNEQFF,TGTGCCAGCAGTTCATCGGGGACCTCCTACAATGAGCAGTTCTTC
-,TRBV6-2/TRBV6-3,TRBJ2-7,14,-,CASSYSSDPYEQYF,TGTGCCAGCAGTTACTCGTCAGACCCCTACGAGCAGTACTTC
-,TRBV5-4,TRBJ2-1,14,-,CASSTHWDEDEQFF,TGTGCCAGCAGCACCCACTGGGACGAGGATGAGCAGTTCTTC
-,TRBV5-6,TRBJ2-1,16,TRBD2,CASSHGTSGPYNEQFF,TGTGCCAGCAGCCACGGGACTAGCGGGCCCTACAATGAGCAGTTCTTC
-,TRBV12-3/TRBV12-4,TRBJ2-3,15,-,CASSSSGPPTDTQYF,TGTGCCAGCAGCTCCTCGGGGCCCCCAACAGATACGCAGTATTTT
once,TRBV7-9,TRBJ1-1,16,TRBD1,CASSLPDLQGDTEAFF,TGTGCCAGCAGCTTACCCGATCTACAGGGGGACACTGAAGCTTTCTTT
once,TRBV11-2,TRBJ1-2,18,-,CASSSSGSGAKVNYGYTF,TGTGCCAGCAGCTCTTCAGGGTCGGGAGCCAAAGTTAACTATGGCTACACCTTC
once,TRBV15,TRBJ2-3,18,TRBD2,CATSPTTLAGGATDTQYF,TGTGCCACCAGCCCTACTACCTTAGCGGGGGGCGCCACAGATACGCAGTATTTT
-,TRBV9,TRBJ1-2,13,-,CASTTGLMYGYTF,TGTGCCAGCACAACGGGGCTCATGTATGGCTACACCTTC
once,TRBV4-3,TRBJ1-1,15,-,CASSQDGPTNTEAFF,TGCGCCAGCAGCCAAGATGGCCCTACGAACACTGAAGCTTTCTTT
-,TRBV9,TRBJ2-1,14,-,CASSGDSFYNEQFF,TGTGCCAGCAGCGGGGACTCGTTCTACAATGAGCAGTTCTTC
-,TRBV19,TRBJ2-3,12,-,CASSNGTPYLVF,TGTGCCAGTAGTAACGGGACACCCTACCTTGTTTTT
-,TRBV7-2,TRBJ2-3,14,-,CASSPLITTDTQYF,TGTGCCAGCAGCCCCCTCATCACCACAGATACGCAGTATTTT
-,TRBV20-1,TRBJ2-3,15,-,CSARDSWGGTDTQYF,TGCAGTGCTAGAGATTCTTGGGGAGGCACAGATACGCAGTATTTT
-,TRBV2,TRBJ2-3,16,TRBD2,CASIRTSGASTDTQYF,TGTGCCAGCATTCGGACTAGCGGGGCAAGCACAGATACGCAGTATTTT
once,TRBV27,TRBJ1-5,15,-,CASSLSVGGGQPQHF,TGTGCCAGCAGTTTATCGGTAGGAGGGGGTCAGCCCCAGCATTTT
-,TRBV2,TRBJ1-5,13,-,CASRLHTNQPQHF,TGTGCCAGCAGACTACACACGAATCAGCCCCAGCATTTT
-,TRBV20-1,TRBJ1-5,14,-,CSAHGNLDSQPQHF,TGCAGTGCTCACGGCAACCTGGACAGTCAGCCCCAGCATTTT
-,TRBV7-8,TRBJ2-5,16,TRBD2,CASSPQLAGAIETQYF,TGTGCCAGCAGCCCCCAACTAGCGGGGGCGATTGAGACCCAGTACTTC
-,TRBV5-1,TRBJ1-1,17,TRBD1,CASSLAQDRAKDTEAFF,TGCGCCAGCAGCTTGGCCCAGGACAGGGCGAAGGACACTGAAGCTTTCTTT
-,TRBV6-1,TRBJ1-2,14,-,CASSEVPPNYGYTF,TGTGCCAGCAGTGAAGTTCCACCTAACTATGGCTACACCTTC
-,TRBV7-9,TRBJ2-1,15,-,CASSPTMTGNNEQFF,TGTGCCAGCAGCCCTACCATGACGGGAAACAATGAGCAGTTCTTC
few,TRBV7-2,TRBJ2-5,16,-,CASSLRGGGYQETQYF,TGTGCCAGCAGCTTACGCGGGGGCGGGTACCAAGAGACCCAGTACTTC
once,TRBV12-5,TRBJ2-2,18,TRBD2,CASGFLGLAGETGGELFF,TGTGCTAGTGGTTTCCTTGGGCTAGCGGGGGAAACGGGCGGGGAGCTGTTTTTT
few,TRBV10-3,TRBJ2-7,11,-,CAIKETYEQYF,TGTGCCATCAAAGAGACCTACGAGCAGTACTTC
-,TRBV3-1,TRBJ2-1,16,-,CASSQDKGGGYNEQFF,TGTGCCAGCAGCCAAGACAAGGGGGGGGGATACAATGAGCAGTTCTTC
-,TRBV29-1,TRBJ2-1,15,-,CSVPQGSLSYNEQFF,TGCAGCGTCCCCCAAGGGTCCCTGTCCTACAATGAGCAGTTCTTC
once,TRBV30,TRBJ1-1,13,-,CAWVGQISGEAFF,TGTGCCTGGGTAGGACAGATCTCTGGTGAAGCTTTCTTT
-,TRBV27,TRBJ2-7,13,-,CASSLSWRYEQYF,TGTGCCAGCAGTTTATCTTGGCGGTACGAGCAGTACTTC
-,TRBV4-1,TRBJ1-6,14,-,CASSQVIPNSPLHF,TGCGCCAGCAGCCAGGTGATTCCAAATTCACCCCTCCACTTT
few,TRBV3-1,TRBJ2-1,15,-,CASSQAAGTYNEQFF,TGTGCCAGCAGCCAAGCTGCGGGTACCTACAATGAGCAGTTCTTC
-,TRBV29-1,TRBJ1-2,12,-,CSVEGYAGGYTF,TGCAGCGTTGAAGGGTACGCGGGAGGCTACACCTTC
-,TRBV29-1,TRBJ2-7,13,-,CSADGEGPYEQYF,TGCAGCGCGGACGGAGAGGGACCTTACGAGCAGTACTTC
-,TRBV2,TRBJ1-5,19,TRBD1,CASKRGLGQGLLGNQPQHF,TGTGCCAGCAAGAGGGGTTTGGGACAGGGATTATTGGGCAATCAGCCCCAGCATTTT
-,TRBV6-5,TRBJ1-6,13,-,CASSPGGVAPLHF,TGTGCCAGCAGTCCCGGGGGGGTCGCCCCCCTCCACTTT
-,TRBV12-3/TRBV12-4,TRBJ1-2,13,TRBD1,CASRTGGNYGYTF,TGTGCCAGCCGGACAGGGGGCAACTATGGCTACACCTTC
-,TRBV9,TRBJ2-2,16,TRBD2,CASSASGGAGIGELFF,TGTGCCAGCAGCGCAAGCGGGGGGGCCGGAATCGGGGAGCTGTTTTTT
-,TRBV30,TRBJ2-5,13,-,CAWSRAAEETQYF,TGTGCCTGGAGTCGCGCGGCTGAAGAGACCCAGTACTTC
-,TRBV12-3/TRBV12-4,TRBJ2-7,13,-,CASSLVGPYEQYF,TGTGCCAGCAGTTTAGTAGGTCCCTACGAGCAGTACTTC
-,TRBV7-9,TRBJ2-7,15,TRBD1,CASSSTLTGIYEQYF,TGTGCCAGCAGCTCCACGTTGACAGGGATTTACGAGCAGTACTTC
-,TRBV20-1,TRBJ2-1,16,TRBD2,CSASTLLAGDHNEQFF,TGCAGTGCTAGTACCTTACTAGCGGGGGACCACAATGAGCAGTTCTTC
-,TRBV20-1,TRBJ2-7,15,TRBD2,CSASRLAGGLAEQYF,TGCAGTGCTAGTAGACTAGCGGGCGGGTTAGCCGAGCAGTACTTC
-,TRBV7-8,TRBJ2-7,15,-,CASSLADSRAYEQYF,TGTGCCAGCAGCTTAGCGGACAGCAGAGCCTACGAGCAGTACTTC
few,TRBV19,TRBJ2-7,13,TRBD1,CASTGTAPYEQYF,TGTGCCAGTACGGGGACAGCACCCTACGAGCAGTACTTC
-,TRBV4-3,TRBJ2-5,15,TRBD2,CASSRVLGLAETQYF,TGCGCCAGCAGCCGAGTACTCGGACTAGCGGAGACCCAGTACTTC
-,TRBV4-3,TRBJ2-3,17,TRBD2,CASSQTTGGGAEDTQYF,TGCGCCAGCAGCCAGACGACTGGCGGGGGGGCTGAAGATACGCAGTATTTT